This TCR beta chain emerged from a study of T cell repertoires in cytomegalovirus infection. V dropped 5 bases and J dropped 0 bases, with 17 bases sitting between them. CDR1 SNHLY and CDR2 FYNNEI come from the germline V gene. The CDR3 extends over 17 amino acids. TCRdb analysed the reads with MiXCR anew, one entry per CDR3 protein. The sample gives nearly 550,000 distinct CDR3 sequences, 16% of which show up once; roughly a quarter is in the top ten. This clonotype occurred a few times. Sequencing was performed on CD8+ T cells from PBMCs. The chain carries TRBV2 and TRBJ1-5; possibly TRBD1 for D (6 bases). This sequence was found in a human donor in good health (CMV status not recorded). Some clones in this sample may be carry-over from other donors' samples. The CDR3 reads CASSRTASPYSNQPQHF. The CDR3 DNA is TGTGCCAGCAGTAGGACAGCATCCCCCTATAGCAATCAGCCCCAGCATTTT.